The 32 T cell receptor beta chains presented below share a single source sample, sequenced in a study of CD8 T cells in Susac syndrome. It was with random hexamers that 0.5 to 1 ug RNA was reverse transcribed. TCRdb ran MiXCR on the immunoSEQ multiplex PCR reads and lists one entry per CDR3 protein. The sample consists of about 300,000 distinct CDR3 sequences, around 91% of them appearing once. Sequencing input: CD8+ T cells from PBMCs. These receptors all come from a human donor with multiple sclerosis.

DNA for the CDR3: TGTGCCAGCAGCTTGGAGCGGTCAGGGAACTCCTACGAGCAGTACTTC. It yields the protein CASSLERSGNSYEQYF. The V and J genes are TRBV5-6 and TRBJ2-7, with D possibly called TRBD1 or TRBD2 (5 bases each). Deletions cut 0 bases from V and 0 bases from J, with 13 bases between. This CDR3 has 16 amino acids. Germline V CDR1 and CDR2: SGHDT, YYEEEE.

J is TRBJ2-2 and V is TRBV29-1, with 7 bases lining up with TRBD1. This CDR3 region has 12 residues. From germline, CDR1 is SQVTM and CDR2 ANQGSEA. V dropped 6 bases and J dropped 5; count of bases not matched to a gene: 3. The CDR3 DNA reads TGCAGCGTCGCGGACAGGACCGGGGAGCTGTTTTTT. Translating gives CSVADRTGELFF.

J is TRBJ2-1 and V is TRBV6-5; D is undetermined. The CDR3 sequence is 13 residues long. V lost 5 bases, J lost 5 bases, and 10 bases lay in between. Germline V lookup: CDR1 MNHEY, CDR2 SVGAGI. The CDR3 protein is CASSGRINNEQFF. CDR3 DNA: TGTGCCAGCAGTGGTCGGATTAACAATGAGCAGTTCTTC.

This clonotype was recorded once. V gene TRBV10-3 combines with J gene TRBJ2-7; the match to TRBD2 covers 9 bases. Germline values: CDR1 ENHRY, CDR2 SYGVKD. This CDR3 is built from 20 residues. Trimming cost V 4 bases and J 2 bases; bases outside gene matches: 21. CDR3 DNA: TGTGCCATCAGTGCAGTATCGCGAAGACCCCAGCGGGAGGCAACCTACGAGCAGTACTTC. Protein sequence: CAISAVSRRPQREATYEQYF.

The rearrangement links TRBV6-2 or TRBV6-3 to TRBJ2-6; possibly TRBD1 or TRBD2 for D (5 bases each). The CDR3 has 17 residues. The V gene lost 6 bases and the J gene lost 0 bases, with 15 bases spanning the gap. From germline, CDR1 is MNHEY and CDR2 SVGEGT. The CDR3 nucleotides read TGTGCCAGCAGCCGACGGGACGGGGTCTCTGGGGCCAACGTCCTGACTTTC. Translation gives CASSRRDGVSGANVLTF.

The CDR3, as DNA: TGTGCCAGCAGCTTTGTGGGACTAGCGGGGGACGAGCAGTACTTC. Encoded protein: CASSFVGLAGDEQYF. This chain connects TRBV11-2 to TRBJ2-7; 14 bases are shared with TRBD2. The germline V gene encodes CDR1 SGHAT and CDR2 FQNNGV. The CDR3 extends over 15 amino acids. V dropped 3 bases and J dropped 5; count of bases not matched to a gene: 3.

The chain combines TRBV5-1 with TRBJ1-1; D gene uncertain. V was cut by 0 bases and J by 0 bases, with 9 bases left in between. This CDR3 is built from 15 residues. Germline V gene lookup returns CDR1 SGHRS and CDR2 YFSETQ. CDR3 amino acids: CASSLVTGMNTEAFF. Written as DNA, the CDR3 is TGCGCCAGCAGCTTGGTGACGGGGATGAACACTGAAGCTTTCTTT.

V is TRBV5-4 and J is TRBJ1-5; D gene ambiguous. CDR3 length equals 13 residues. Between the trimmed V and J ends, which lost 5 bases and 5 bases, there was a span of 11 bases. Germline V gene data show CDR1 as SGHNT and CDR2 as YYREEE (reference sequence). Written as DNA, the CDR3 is TGTGCCAGCAGTTCGGGCCTCTATCAGCCCCAGCATTTT. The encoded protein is CASSSGLYQPQHF.

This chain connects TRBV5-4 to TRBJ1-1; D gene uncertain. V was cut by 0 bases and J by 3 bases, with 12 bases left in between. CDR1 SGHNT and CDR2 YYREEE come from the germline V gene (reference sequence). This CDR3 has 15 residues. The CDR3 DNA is TGTGCCAGCAGCTTGGAAGTACAGACCTACACTGAAGCTTTCTTT. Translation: CASSLEVQTYTEAFF.

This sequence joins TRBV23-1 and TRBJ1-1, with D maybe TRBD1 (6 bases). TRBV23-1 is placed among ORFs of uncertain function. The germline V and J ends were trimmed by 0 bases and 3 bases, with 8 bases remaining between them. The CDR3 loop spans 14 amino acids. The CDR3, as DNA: TGCGCCAGCAGTCAATCTCGACAGGACACTGAAGCTTTCTTT. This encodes CASSQSRQDTEAFF.

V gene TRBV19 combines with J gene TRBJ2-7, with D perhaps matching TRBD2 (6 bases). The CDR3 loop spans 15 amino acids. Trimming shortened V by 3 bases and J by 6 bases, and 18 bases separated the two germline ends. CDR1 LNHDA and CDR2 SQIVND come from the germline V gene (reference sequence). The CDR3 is CASSMGAGPGGEQYF. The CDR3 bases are TGTGCCAGTAGTATGGGAGCAGGCCCCGGGGGCGAGCAGTACTTC.

The CDR3: CASSTGLDYNEQFF. In nucleotides, the CDR3 is TGTGCCAGCAGCACCGGACTAGATTACAATGAGCAGTTCTTC. The chain combines TRBV7-3 with TRBJ2-1, with 7 bases that match TRBD2. CDR1 is SGHTA, CDR2 FQGTGA, per germline. The CDR3 has 14 residues. The V and J ends lost 5 bases and 4 bases, in that order; junction bases with no gene match: 5.

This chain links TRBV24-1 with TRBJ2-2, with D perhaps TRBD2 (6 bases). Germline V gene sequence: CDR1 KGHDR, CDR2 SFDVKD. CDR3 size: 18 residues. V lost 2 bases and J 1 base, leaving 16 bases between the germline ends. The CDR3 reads CATSDYYHISGNTGELFF. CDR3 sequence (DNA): TGTGCCACCAGTGATTACTATCATATTAGCGGGAACACCGGGGAGCTGTTTTTT.

CDR3 sequence: CASSVGTGDSYEQYF. The CDR3 nucleotides read TGTGCCAGCAGTGTGGGGACAGGGGACTCCTACGAGCAGTACTTC. The gene calls are TRBV9 and TRBJ2-7, with 10 bases that match TRBD1. The CDR3 runs 15 residues. V was clipped by 5 bases and J by 0 bases; unmatched bases: 5. The germline CDR1 and CDR2 sequences are SGDLS and YYNGEE.

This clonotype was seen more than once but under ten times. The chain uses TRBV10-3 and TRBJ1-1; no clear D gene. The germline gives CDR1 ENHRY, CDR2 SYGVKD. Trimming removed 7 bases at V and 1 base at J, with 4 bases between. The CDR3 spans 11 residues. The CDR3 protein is CAIKANTEAFF. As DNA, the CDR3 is TGTGCCATCAAGGCGAACACTGAAGCTTTCTTT.

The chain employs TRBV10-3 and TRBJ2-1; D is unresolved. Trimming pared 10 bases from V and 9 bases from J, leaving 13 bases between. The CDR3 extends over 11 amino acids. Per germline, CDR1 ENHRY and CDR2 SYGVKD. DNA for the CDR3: TGTGCCAGCCAACTAAGAACTGAGCAGTTCTTC. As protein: CASQLRTEQFF.

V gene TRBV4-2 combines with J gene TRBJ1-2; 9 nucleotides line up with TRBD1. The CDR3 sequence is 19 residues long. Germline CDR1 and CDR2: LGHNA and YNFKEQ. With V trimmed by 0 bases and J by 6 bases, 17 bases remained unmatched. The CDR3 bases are TGTGCCAGCAGCCAAGATCACATTATCGAAGGACAGGGGTTAAATGGCTACACCTTC. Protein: CASSQDHIIEGQGLNGYTF.

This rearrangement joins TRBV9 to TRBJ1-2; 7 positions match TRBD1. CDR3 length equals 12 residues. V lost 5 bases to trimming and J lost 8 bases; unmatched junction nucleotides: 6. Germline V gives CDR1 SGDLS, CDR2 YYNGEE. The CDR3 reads CASRGGGDGYTF. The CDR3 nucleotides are TGTGCCAGCAGGGGAGGGGGCGACGGCTACACCTTC.

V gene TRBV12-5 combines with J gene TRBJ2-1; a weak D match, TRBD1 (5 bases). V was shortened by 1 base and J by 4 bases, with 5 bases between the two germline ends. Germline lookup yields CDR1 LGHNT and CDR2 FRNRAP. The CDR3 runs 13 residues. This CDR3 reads CASGLDRYNEQFF. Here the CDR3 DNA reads TGTGCTAGTGGTTTGGACAGGTACAATGAGCAGTTCTTC.

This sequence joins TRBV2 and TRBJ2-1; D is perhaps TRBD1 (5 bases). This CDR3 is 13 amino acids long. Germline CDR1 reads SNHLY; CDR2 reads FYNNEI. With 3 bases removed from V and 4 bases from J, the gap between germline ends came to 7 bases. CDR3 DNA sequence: TGTGCCAGCAGTGACCAGGGATACAATGAGCAGTTCTTC. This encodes CASSDQGYNEQFF.

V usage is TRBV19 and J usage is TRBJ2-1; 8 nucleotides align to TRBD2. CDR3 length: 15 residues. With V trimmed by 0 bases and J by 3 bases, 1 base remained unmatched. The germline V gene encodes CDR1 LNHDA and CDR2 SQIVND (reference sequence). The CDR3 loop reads CASSIDGTSYNEQFF. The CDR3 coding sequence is TGTGCCAGTAGTATAGACGGGACTAGCTACAATGAGCAGTTCTTC.

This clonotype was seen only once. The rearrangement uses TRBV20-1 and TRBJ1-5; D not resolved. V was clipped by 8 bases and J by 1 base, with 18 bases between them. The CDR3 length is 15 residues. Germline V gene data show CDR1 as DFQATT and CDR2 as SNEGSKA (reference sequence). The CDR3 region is CSTWLGVESNQPQHF. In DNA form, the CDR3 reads TGCAGTACATGGTTGGGAGTGGAGAGCAATCAGCCCCAGCATTTT.

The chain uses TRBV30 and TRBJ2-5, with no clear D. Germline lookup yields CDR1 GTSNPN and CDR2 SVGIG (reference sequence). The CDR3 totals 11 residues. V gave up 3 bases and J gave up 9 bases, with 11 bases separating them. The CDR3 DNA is TGTGCCTGGAGCCGTTCAGGACCCCAGTACTTC. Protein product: CAWSRSGPQYF.

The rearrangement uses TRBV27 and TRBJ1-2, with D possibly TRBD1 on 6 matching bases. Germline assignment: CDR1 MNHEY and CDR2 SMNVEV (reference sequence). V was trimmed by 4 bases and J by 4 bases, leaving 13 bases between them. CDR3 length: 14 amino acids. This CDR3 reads CASSSNRDGYGYTF. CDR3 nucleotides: TGTGCCAGCAGTTCAAACAGGGATGGCTATGGCTACACCTTC.

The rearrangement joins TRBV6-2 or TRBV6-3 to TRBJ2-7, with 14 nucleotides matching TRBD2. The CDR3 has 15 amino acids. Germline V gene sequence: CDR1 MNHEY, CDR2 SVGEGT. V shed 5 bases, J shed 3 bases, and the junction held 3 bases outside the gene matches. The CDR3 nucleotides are TGTGCCAGCAGTGATGGGACTAGCGGGGGCTACGAGCAGTACTTC. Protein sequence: CASSDGTSGGYEQYF.

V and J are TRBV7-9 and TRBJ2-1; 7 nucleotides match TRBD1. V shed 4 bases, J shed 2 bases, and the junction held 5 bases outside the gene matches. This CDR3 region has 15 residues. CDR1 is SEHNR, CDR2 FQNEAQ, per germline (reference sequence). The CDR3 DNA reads TGTGCCAGCAGCTCGGGACAGTTCCCCTACAATGAGCAGTTCTTC. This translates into CASSSGQFPYNEQFF.

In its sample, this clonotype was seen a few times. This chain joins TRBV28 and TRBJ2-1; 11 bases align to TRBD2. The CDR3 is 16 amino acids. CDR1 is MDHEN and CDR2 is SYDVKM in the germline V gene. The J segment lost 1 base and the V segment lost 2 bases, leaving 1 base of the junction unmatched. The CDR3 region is CASSLRLAGSYNEQFF. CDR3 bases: TGTGCCAGCAGTTTACGACTAGCGGGATCCTACAATGAGCAGTTCTTC.

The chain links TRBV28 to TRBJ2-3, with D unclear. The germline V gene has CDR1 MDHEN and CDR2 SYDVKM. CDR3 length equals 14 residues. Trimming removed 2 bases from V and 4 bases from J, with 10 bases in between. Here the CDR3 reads CASSLIPLSDTQYF. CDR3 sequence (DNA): TGTGCCAGCAGTTTAATTCCTTTATCAGATACGCAGTATTTT.

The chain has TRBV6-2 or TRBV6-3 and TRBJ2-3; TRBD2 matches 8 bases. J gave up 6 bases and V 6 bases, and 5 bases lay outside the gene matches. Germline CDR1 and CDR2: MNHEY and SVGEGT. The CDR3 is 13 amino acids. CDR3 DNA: TGTGCCAGCAGCGGGGGGGCCACCGATACGCAGTATTTT. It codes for CASSGGATDTQYF.

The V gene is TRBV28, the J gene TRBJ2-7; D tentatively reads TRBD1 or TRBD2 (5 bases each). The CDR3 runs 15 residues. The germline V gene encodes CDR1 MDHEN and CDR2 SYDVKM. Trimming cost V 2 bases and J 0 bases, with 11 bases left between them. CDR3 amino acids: CASSLGDLNSYEQYF. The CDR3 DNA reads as TGTGCCAGCAGTTTAGGGGACCTAAACTCCTACGAGCAGTACTTC.

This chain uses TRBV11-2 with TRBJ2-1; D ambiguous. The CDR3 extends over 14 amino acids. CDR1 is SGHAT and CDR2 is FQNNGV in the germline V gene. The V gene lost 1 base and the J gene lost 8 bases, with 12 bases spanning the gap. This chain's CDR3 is CASSLVGREYEQFF. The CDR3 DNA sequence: TGTGCCAGCAGCTTAGTGGGCCGTGAGTATGAGCAGTTCTTC.

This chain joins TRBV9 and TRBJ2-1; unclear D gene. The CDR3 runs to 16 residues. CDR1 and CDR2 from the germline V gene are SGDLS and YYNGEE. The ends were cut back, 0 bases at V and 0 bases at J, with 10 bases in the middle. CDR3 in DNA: TGTGCCAGCAGCGTAGTGGTAAGGAGCTCCTACAATGAGCAGTTCTTC. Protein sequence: CASSVVVRSSYNEQFF. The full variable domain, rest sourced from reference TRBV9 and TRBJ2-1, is DSGVTQTPKHLITATGQRVTLRCSPRSGDLSVYWYQQSLDQGLQFLIQYYNGEERAKGNILERFSAQQFPDLHSELNLSSLELGDSALYFCASSVVVRSSYNEQFFGPGTRLTVL.